These T cell receptor beta chains were read from a single sample in a study of response to subunit inactivated influenza vaccine. TCRdb reprocessed the RT-PCR reads via MiXCR and lists one record per CDR3 protein. Among about 700,000 distinct CDR3 sequences listed, 13% to 15% were seen once. The material was PBMCs from blood, obtained around 14 days before vaccination. These receptors were taken from a man aged 50-60 years who received an inactivated influenza vaccine. Each CDR3 is given with its conserved first and last residue. D genes are given only for firm matches. Expanded clones are given a class, and other clones once, few, many or no size at all.

len,v_gene,j_gene,d_gene,abundance,CDR3aa,CDR3nt
15,TRBV27,TRBJ2-3,TRBD2,few,CASSLTAGGASTQYF,TGTGCCAGCAGTTTAACGGCGGGAGGGGCCTCCACGCAGTATTTT
15,TRBV24-1,TRBJ2-5,NA,NA,CATSETRGFQETQYF,TGTGCCACCAGTGAAACCCGGGGATTTCAAGAGACCCAGTACTTC
15,TRBV12-3/TRBV12-4,TRBJ2-7,TRBD1,NA,CASSLSRQGDNEQYF,TGTGCCAGCAGTTTATCCCGACAGGGCGACAACGAGCAGTACTTC
15,TRBV12-3/TRBV12-4,TRBJ1-1,TRBD1,many,CASSLRTGRLTEAFF,TGTGCCAGCAGTTTGAGGACAGGGAGACTCACTGAAGCTTTCTTT
15,TRBV3-1,TRBJ2-1,NA,NA,CASSRGGHGSNEQFF,TGTGCCAGCAGCCGGGGCGGCCATGGGTCGAATGAGCAGTTCTTC
12,TRBV7-9,TRBJ2-7,NA,many,CASSLGVYEQYF,TGTGCCAGCAGCTTAGGAGTCTACGAGCAGTACTTC
16,TRBV6-2/TRBV6-3,TRBJ2-5,NA,few,CASSYLVLAAQETQYF,TGTGCCAGCAGTTACTTAGTTTTGGCGGCACAAGAGACCCAGTACTTC
15,TRBV6-5,TRBJ2-1,TRBD1,few,CASSIPGQGYNEQFF,TGTGCCAGCAGTATACCGGGACAGGGATACAATGAGCAGTTCTTC
14,TRBV7-3,TRBJ2-7,TRBD2,many,CASSPSGGDYEQYF,TGTGCCAGCAGCCCCTCCGGGGGGGACTACGAGCAGTACTTC
15,TRBV29-1,TRBJ1-5,TRBD1,NA,CSVAGTGNSNQPQHF,TGCAGCGTCGCTGGGACAGGCAATAGCAATCAGCCCCAGCATTTT
15,TRBV6-5,TRBJ2-5,TRBD2,NA,CASSHGTSGEETQYF,TGTGCCAGCAGTCACGGGACTAGCGGGGAAGAGACCCAGTACTTC
18,TRBV6-1,TRBJ2-2,TRBD2,NA,CASSRWTSGTTNTGELFF,TGTGCCAGCAGCCGCTGGACTAGCGGGACCACTAACACCGGGGAGCTGTTTTTT
14,TRBV4-3,TRBJ2-1,TRBD1,NA,CASSQRTGGVEQFF,TGCGCCAGCAGCCAGCGGACAGGGGGTGTTGAGCAGTTCTTC
15,TRBV29-1,TRBJ2-1,TRBD2,few,CSVATSGGARAEQFF,TGCAGCGTAGCTACTAGCGGGGGGGCCCGTGCTGAGCAGTTCTTC
14,TRBV7-2,TRBJ1-1,NA,few,CASSPGRGSGEAFF,TGTGCCAGCAGCCCCGGAAGGGGAAGCGGTGAAGCTTTCTTT
14,TRBV30,TRBJ2-3,TRBD1,NA,CAWRFGQGADTQYF,TGTGCCTGGAGATTTGGACAGGGGGCCGATACGCAGTATTTT
13,TRBV19,TRBJ2-1,TRBD2,NA,CASGTSGRNEQFF,TGTGCCAGTGGGACTAGCGGGAGAAATGAGCAGTTCTTC
18,TRBV20-1,TRBJ2-1,TRBD2,NA,CSARERGIAGPVYNEQFF,TGCAGTGCTAGAGAAAGGGGAATAGCGGGACCCGTTTACAATGAGCAGTTCTTC
11,TRBV6-6,TRBJ2-2,NA,NA,CASSSAGELFF,TGTGCCAGCAGTTCGGCCGGGGAGCTGTTTTTT
14,TRBV20-1,TRBJ2-7,NA,NA,CSARPAGGAGEQYF,TGCAGTGCTAGACCGGCAGGGGGGGCTGGCGAGCAGTACTTC
16,TRBV19,TRBJ2-7,TRBD2,NA,CATRTSGRALFDEQYF,TGTGCCACACGGACTAGCGGGAGGGCCTTGTTTGACGAGCAGTACTTC
14,TRBV11-1,TRBJ2-1,NA,few,CASSLALVDNEQFF,TGTGCCAGCAGCTTAGCACTAGTCGACAATGAGCAGTTCTTC
15,TRBV28,TRBJ2-1,TRBD2,NA,CASSSGGAGRNEQFF,TGTGCCAGCAGTTCCGGGGGGGCCGGGAGGAATGAGCAGTTCTTC
16,TRBV15,TRBJ1-2,NA,many,CATSSDPGVGVLGYTF,TGTGCCACCAGCAGCGACCCAGGAGTCGGCGTCCTAGGCTACACCTTC
14,TRBV2,TRBJ2-1,NA,NA,CASRASQPGQGSAF,TGTGCCAGCAGAGCCTCACAACCGGGACAAGGGTCTGCCTTC
15,TRBV5-1,TRBJ2-3,NA,NA,CASSLAGRNTDTQYF,TGCGCCAGCAGCTTGGCGGGTCGGAACACAGATACGCAGTATTTT
13,TRBV20-1,TRBJ2-2,NA,NA,CSALGERTGELFF,TGCAGTGCTTTGGGGGAGCGCACCGGGGAGCTGTTTTTT
14,TRBV6-5,TRBJ2-5,NA,few,CASSYSNSQETQYF,TGTGCCAGCAGTTACTCGAACAGCCAAGAGACCCAGTACTTC
13,TRBV3-1,TRBJ2-1,NA,once,CASSQVGSSGQFF,TGTGCCAGCAGCCAAGTCGGGTCCTCGGGGCAGTTCTTC
14,TRBV9,TRBJ1-1,NA,NA,CASSGPTGNTEAFF,TGTGCCAGCAGCGGCCCGACAGGGAACACTGAAGCTTTCTTT
16,TRBV29-1,TRBJ2-7,NA,few,CSVEVSDRLVTYEQYF,TGCAGCGTTGAAGTGTCCGACAGGTTAGTGACCTACGAGCAGTACTTC
15,TRBV6-4,TRBJ2-3,TRBD2,few,CASSPGLAKTDTQYF,TGTGCCAGCAGTCCAGGACTAGCTAAAACAGATACGCAGTATTTT
14,TRBV29-1,TRBJ1-3,NA,few,CSVGGGDSGNTIYF,TGCAGCGTTGGTGGCGGGGACTCTGGAAACACCATATATTTT
15,TRBV4-2,TRBJ2-3,NA,NA,CASSHNYWTEDTQYF,TGTGCCAGCAGCCATAATTACTGGACAGAAGATACGCAGTATTTT
12,TRBV6-5,TRBJ1-2,NA,NA,CASSQGADGYTF,TGTGCCAGCAGCCAGGGAGCTGATGGCTACACCTTC
14,TRBV6-1,TRBJ2-3,NA,NA,CASASAGYTDTQYF,TGTGCCAGTGCTAGCGCGGGGTACACAGATACGCAGTATTTT
15,TRBV15,TRBJ2-6,NA,few,CATSREISGANVLTF,TGTGCCACCAGCAGAGAAATCTCTGGGGCCAACGTCCTGACTTTC
14,TRBV6-2/TRBV6-3,TRBJ2-1,NA,NA,CASSYRQIINEQFF,TGTGCCAGCAGTTACCGCCAGATTATCAATGAGCAGTTCTTC
16,TRBV4-3,TRBJ2-3,NA,few,CASSQSQGLRTDTQYF,TGCGCCAGCAGCCAAAGTCAGGGGTTGAGGACAGATACGCAGTATTTT
16,TRBV3-1,TRBJ2-6,NA,NA,CASSQTRGAGANVLTF,TGTGCCAGCAGCCAAACCAGGGGAGCTGGGGCCAACGTCCTGACTTTC
14,TRBV7-8,TRBJ2-7,NA,few,CASSLGQDRYEQYF,TGTGCCAGCAGCTTAGGACAGGACCGCTACGAGCAGTACTTC